Listed below are T cell receptor beta chains from one sample, sequenced in a study of control samples from healthy donors and cancer patients. Profiling relied on immunoSEQ multiplex PCR, and the TCRdb table lists in-frame clones only, not all of them. The sample records about 170,000 clones, roughly 94% being singletons. Sequencing input: blood. These receptors were taken from a woman aged 18-35 years in good health. Each CDR3 is given with its conserved first and last residue. A D gene is named only where the DNA matches it firmly. Not all rows give a size; the values are once, few, many and, for expanded clones, a class.

size,V,D,J,CDR3,DNA
.,TRBV28,.,TRBJ1-2,CASSRDVLTNYGYTF,TGTGCCAGCAGTCGCGACGTCCTTACTAACTATGGCTACACCTTC
.,TRBV5-6,.,TRBJ2-3,CASSLSGGTDTQYF,TGTGCCAGCAGCCTTAGCGGCGGCACAGATACGCAGTATTTT
.,TRBV7-8,.,TRBJ2-3,CASSLSTDTQYF,TGTGCCAGCAGCTTAAGCACAGATACGCAGTATTTT
.,TRBV4-1,TRBD1,TRBJ2-4,CASSPPGQGSIQYF,TGCGCCAGCAGCCCCCCCGGACAGGGGAGCATTCAGTACTTC
.,TRBV6-5,TRBD1,TRBJ1-1,CASSYGRGSSLDEAFF,TGTGCCAGCAGTTACGGCAGGGGGTCAAGTCTCGATGAAGCTTTCTTT
.,TRBV5-6,.,TRBJ1-5,CASSLAGVQPQHF,TGTGCCAGCAGCTTGGCCGGGGTTCAGCCCCAGCATTTT
.,TRBV6-5,.,TRBJ2-1,CASSYLGRNEQFF,TGTGCCAGCAGTTATCTAGGACGCAATGAGCAGTTCTTC
.,TRBV20-1,TRBD1,TRBJ2-5,CGGQVQETQYF,TGCGGAGGACAGGTCCAAGAGACCCAGTACTTC
.,TRBV29-1,.,TRBJ1-5,CSVDSGESSNQPQHF,TGCAGCGTTGATTCGGGTGAATCGAGCAATCAGCCCCAGCATTTT
.,TRBV5-6,.,TRBJ1-5,CASSAFRQDKNQPQHF,TGTGCCAGCAGCGCATTCAGACAGGACAAAAATCAGCCCCAGCATTTT
.,TRBV6-5,.,TRBJ2-3,CASRDERRTDTQYF,TGTGCCAGCAGGGACGAACGAAGGACAGATACGCAGTATTTT
.,TRBV9,TRBD2,TRBJ2-7,CASSVGLAGAEQYF,TGTGCCAGCAGCGTGGGACTAGCGGGAGCCGAGCAGTACTTC
.,TRBV6-1,.,TRBJ1-2,CASSQDGFPVSGYTF,TGTGCCAGCAGTCAGGACGGCTTTCCTGTTTCGGGTTACACCTTC
once,TRBV15,.,TRBJ1-3,CATSRGEGENTIYF,TGTGCCACCAGCCGAGGGGAAGGAGAGAACACCATATATTTT
.,TRBV11-1,.,TRBJ1-1,CASSFLRQVNTEAFF,TGTGCCAGCAGCTTCCTCCGACAGGTGAACACTGAAGCTTTCTTT
.,TRBV7-2,.,TRBJ1-4,CASSLRARTNEKLFF,TGTGCCAGCAGCTTAAGGGCGAGGACTAATGAAAAACTGTTTTTT
once,TRBV7-8,TRBD1,TRBJ1-5,CASSLLGTGGFNQPQHF,TGTGCCAGCAGCCTCCTCGGGACAGGGGGCTTCAATCAGCCCCAGCATTTT
few,TRBV3-1/TRBV3-2,.,TRBJ2-2,CASSISGPAAGELFF,TGTGCCAGCAGCATATCGGGCCCTGCAGCCGGGGAGCTGTTTTTT
.,TRBV4-3,.,TRBJ1-5,CASSQDFGKGISNQPQHF,TGCGCCAGCAGCCAAGATTTTGGTAAGGGGATAAGCAATCAGCCCCAGCATTTT
.,TRBV9,TRBD2,TRBJ2-1,CASSVLADSYNEQFF,TGTGCCAGCAGCGTACTAGCGGACTCCTACAATGAGCAGTTCTTC
.,TRBV10-3,TRBD1,TRBJ1-1,CAISGQGWDGAFF,TGTGCCATCAGTGGACAGGGGTGGGATGGAGCTTTCTTT
.,TRBV24-1,.,TRBJ1-2,CATSDLATRRGYTF,TGTGCCACCAGTGATTTGGCCACCCGAAGGGGCTACACCTTC
.,TRBV19,.,TRBJ2-3,CASRSPPGGTDTQYF,TGTGCCAGTAGATCCCCCCCGGGGGGCACAGATACGCAGTATTTT
.,TRBV6-5,.,TRBJ2-3,CASSRTGEHTDTQYF,TGTGCCAGCAGCCGGACTGGGGAGCACACAGATACGCAGTATTTT
.,TRBV6-5,TRBD2,TRBJ2-1,CASSYSLAGGHNEQFF,TGTGCCAGCAGTTACTCACTAGCGGGGGGTCACAATGAGCAGTTCTTC
.,TRBV19,.,TRBJ1-2,CASSIGGGTPYPYGYTF,TGTGCCAGTAGTATAGGGGGAGGAACACCCTACCCCTATGGCTACACCTTC
few,TRBV3-1/TRBV3-2,.,TRBJ2-7,CASSQVGDEQYF,TGTGCCAGCAGCCAAGTCGGGGACGAGCAGTACTTC
.,TRBV28,.,TRBJ2-7,CASVTLGDTYEQYF,TGTGCCAGTGTCACTTTGGGGGACACCTACGAGCAGTACTTC
.,TRBV28,.,TRBJ1-6,CASSLKGTSNSPLHF,TGTGCCAGCAGTTTGAAAGGGACATCAAATTCACCCCTCCACTTT
.,TRBV9,.,TRBJ1-4,CASSAGRYNEKLFF,TGTGCCAGCAGCGCCGGACGGTATAATGAAAAACTGTTTTTT
.,TRBV10-3,TRBD2,TRBJ2-1,CAPGGATSGGKEYYNEQFF,TGTGCCCCGGGGGGAGCCACTAGCGGGGGGAAGGAGTACTACAATGAGCAGTTCTTC
.,TRBV2,.,TRBJ2-2,CASRPRILNGELFF,TGTGCCAGCAGGCCCCGTATCTTGAACGGGGAGCTGTTTTTT
.,TRBV12-3/TRBV12-4,.,TRBJ1-1,CASSLGTEAFF,TGTGCCAGCAGTTTGGGGACTGAAGCTTTCTTT